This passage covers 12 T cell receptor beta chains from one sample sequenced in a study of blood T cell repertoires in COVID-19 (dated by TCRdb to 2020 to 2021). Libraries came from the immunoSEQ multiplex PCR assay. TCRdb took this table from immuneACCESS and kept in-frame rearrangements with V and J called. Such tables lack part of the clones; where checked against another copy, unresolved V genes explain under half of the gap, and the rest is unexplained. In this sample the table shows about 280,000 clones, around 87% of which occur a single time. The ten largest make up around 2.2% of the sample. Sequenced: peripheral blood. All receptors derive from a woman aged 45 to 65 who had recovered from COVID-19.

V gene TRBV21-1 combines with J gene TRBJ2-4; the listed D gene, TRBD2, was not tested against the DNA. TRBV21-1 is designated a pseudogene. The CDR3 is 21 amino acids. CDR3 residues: CASSNLAGEPQGQGTKNIQYF. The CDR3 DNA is TGTGCCAGCAGCAATCTGGCGGGGGAACCCCAGGGGCAGGGGACCAAAAACATTCAGTACTTC.

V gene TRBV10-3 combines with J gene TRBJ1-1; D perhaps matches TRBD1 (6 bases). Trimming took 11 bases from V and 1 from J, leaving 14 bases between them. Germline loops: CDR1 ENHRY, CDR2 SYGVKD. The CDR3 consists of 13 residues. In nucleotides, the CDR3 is TGTGCCGCCGGTAACAGGGCGAACACTGAAGCTTTCTTT. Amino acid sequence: CAAGNRANTEAFF.

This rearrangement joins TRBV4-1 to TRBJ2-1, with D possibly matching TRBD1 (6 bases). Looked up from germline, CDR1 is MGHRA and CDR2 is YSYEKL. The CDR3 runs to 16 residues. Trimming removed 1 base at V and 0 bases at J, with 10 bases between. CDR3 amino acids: CASSQGQAFSYNEQFF. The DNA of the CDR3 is TGCGCCAGCAGCCAAGGACAGGCTTTCTCCTACAATGAGCAGTTCTTC.

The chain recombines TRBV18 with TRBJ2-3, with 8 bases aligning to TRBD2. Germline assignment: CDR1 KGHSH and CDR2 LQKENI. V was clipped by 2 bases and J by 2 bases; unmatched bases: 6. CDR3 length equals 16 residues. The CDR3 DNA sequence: TGTGCCAGCTCACCAATTCTAGCGGGTTCCACAGATACGCAGTATTTT. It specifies CASSPILAGSTDTQYF.

The CDR3 DNA is TGTGCCATCAGTGGTAACAGGATTGACACCGGGGAGCTGTTTTTT. The encoded protein is CAISGNRIDTGELFF. The genes are TRBV10-3 and TRBJ2-2; TRBD1 is a possible D gene (5 bases). Germline CDR1 is ENHRY and CDR2 is SYGVKD. This CDR3 contains 15 residues. The germline V and J ends were trimmed by 4 bases and 3 bases, with 12 bases remaining between them.

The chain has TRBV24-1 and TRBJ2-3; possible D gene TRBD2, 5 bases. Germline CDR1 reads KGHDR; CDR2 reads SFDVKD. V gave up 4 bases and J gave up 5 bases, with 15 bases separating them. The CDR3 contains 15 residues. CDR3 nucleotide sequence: TGTGCCACCAGTGAAGCGGCTGGCCCACAAGATACGCAGTATTTT. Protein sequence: CATSEAAGPQDTQYF.

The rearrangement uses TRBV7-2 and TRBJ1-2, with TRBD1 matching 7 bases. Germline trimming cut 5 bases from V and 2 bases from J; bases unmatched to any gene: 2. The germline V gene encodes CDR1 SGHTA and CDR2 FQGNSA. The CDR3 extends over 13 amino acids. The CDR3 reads CASSRDSNYGYTF. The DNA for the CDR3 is TGTGCCAGCAGCCGGGACAGCAACTATGGCTACACCTTC.

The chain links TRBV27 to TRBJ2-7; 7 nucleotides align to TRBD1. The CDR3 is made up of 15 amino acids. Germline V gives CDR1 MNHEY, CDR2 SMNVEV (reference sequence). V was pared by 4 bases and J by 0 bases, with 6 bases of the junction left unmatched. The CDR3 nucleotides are TGTGCCAGCAGTTGGGCCTCAGGGGGCTCCTACGAGCAGTACTTC. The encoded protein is CASSWASGGSYEQYF.

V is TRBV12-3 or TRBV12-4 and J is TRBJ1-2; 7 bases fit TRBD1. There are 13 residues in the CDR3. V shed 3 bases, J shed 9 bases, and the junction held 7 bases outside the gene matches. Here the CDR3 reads CASSLTRGASYTF. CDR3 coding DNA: TGTGCCAGCAGTTTGACCAGGGGGGCAAGCTACACCTTC.

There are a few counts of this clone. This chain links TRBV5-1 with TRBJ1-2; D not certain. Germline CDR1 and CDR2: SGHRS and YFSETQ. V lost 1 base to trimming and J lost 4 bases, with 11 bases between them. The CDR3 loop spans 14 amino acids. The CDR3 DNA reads TGCGCCAGCAGCTTGAGAGGCCAGACCTATGGCTACACCTTC. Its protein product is CASSLRGQTYGYTF.

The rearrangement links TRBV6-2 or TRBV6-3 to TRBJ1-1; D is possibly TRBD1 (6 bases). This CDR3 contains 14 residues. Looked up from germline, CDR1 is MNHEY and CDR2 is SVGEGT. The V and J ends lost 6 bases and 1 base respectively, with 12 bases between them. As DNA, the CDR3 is TGTGCCAGCAGCCAACAGGGTCGGAACACTGAAGCTTTCTTT. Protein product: CASSQQGRNTEAFF.

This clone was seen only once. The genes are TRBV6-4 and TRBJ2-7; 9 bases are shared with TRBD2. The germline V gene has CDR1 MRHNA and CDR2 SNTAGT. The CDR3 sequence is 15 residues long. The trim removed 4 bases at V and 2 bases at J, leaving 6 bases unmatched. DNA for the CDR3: TGTGCCAGCAGTGTCCTAGCGGGAAGTACCTACGAGCAGTACTTC. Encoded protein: CASSVLAGSTYEQYF.